The text below deals with one T cell receptor beta chain. In germline, CDR1 is SGHTA, CDR2 FQGTGA. V lost 1 base to trimming and J lost 6 bases, with 10 bases between them. The CDR3 is 14 amino acids. TCRdb called the RT-PCR reads again in MiXCR, with one record for every CDR3 protein. The data contain roughly 4,500 distinct CDR3 sequences, approximately 15% of them seen just once; the ten biggest clones take up roughly 70%. This entry is derived from a study of patients and donors after allogeneic stem cell transplantation. This receptor was taken from a human donor who was either an allogeneic HSCT recipient or a stem cell or donor lymphocyte infusion donor (not recorded which). It is not recorded whose cells these are; they may come from a transplant donor. Sequenced input: blood, either unsorted or a sorted T cell fraction (not recorded which). The J gene is TRBJ2-1, the V gene TRBV7-3; D is possibly TRBD1 (5 bases). CDR3 in DNA: TGTGCCAGCAGCTTAATTGTAGGGGTCAATGAGCAGTTCTTC. It codes for CASSLIVGVNEQFF.